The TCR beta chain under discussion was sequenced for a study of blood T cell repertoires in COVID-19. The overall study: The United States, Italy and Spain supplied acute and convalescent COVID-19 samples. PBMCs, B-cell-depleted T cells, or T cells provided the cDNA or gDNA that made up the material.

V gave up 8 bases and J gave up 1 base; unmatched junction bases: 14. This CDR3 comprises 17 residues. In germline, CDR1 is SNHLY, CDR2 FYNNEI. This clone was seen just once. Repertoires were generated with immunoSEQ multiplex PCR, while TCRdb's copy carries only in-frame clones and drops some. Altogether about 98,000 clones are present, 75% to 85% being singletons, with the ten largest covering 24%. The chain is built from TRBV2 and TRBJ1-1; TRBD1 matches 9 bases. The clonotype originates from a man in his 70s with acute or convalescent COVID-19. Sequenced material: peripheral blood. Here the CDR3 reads CASATQGAGLGNTEAFF. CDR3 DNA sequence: TGTGCCAGCGCTACACAGGGGGCAGGATTGGGGAACACTGAAGCTTTCTTT.